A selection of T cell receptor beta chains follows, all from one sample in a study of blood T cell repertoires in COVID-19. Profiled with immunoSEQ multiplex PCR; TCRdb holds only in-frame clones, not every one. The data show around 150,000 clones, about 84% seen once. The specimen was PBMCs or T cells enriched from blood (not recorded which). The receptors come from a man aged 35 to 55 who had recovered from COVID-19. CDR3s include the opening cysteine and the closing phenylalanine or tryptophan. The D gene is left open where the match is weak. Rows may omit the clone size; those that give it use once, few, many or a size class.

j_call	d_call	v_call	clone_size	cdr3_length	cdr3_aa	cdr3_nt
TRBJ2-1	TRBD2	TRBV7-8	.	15	CASSLPGLATNEQFF	TGTGCCAGCAGCTTACCGGGACTAGCGACGAATGAGCAGTTCTTC
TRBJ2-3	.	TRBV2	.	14	CASSQTSHSDTQYF	TGTGCCAGCAGTCAAACTAGTCACTCAGATACGCAGTATTTT
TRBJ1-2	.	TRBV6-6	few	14	CASGSSDSVNGYTF	TGTGCCAGCGGCTCCTCGGACAGCGTGAATGGCTACACCTTC
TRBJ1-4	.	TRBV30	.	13	CAGKQGVNEKLFF	TGTGCCGGAAAACAGGGCGTGAATGAAAAACTGTTTTTT
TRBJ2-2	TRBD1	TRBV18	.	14	CASSPGQGIGELFF	TGTGCCAGCTCACCGGGACAGGGGATCGGGGAGCTGTTTTTT
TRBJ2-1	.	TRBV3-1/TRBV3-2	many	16	CASKRGSISSYNEQFF	TGTGCCAGCAAACGGGGGTCAATAAGCTCCTACAATGAGCAGTTCTTC
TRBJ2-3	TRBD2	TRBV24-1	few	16	CATSDPLAGVTDTQYF	TGTGCCACCAGTGATCCCCTAGCGGGGGTCACAGATACGCAGTATTTT
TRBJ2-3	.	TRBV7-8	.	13	CASSFELPDTQYF	TGTGCCAGCAGCTTTGAGCTCCCAGATACGCAGTATTTT
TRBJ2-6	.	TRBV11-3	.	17	CASSRTGPTSGANVLTF	TGTGCCAGCAGCCGTACAGGGCCAACCTCTGGGGCCAACGTCCTGACTTTC
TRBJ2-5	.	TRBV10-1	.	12	CASSRGQETQYF	TGCGCCAGCTCACGGGGGCAAGAGACCCAGTACTTC
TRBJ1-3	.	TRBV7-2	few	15	CASSLVPAPGNTIYF	TGTGCCAGCAGCTTAGTGCCCGCGCCTGGAAACACCATATATTTT
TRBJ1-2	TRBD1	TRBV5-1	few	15	CASSPRTGTNYGYTF	TGCGCCAGCAGTCCAAGGACAGGGACTAACTATGGCTACACCTTC
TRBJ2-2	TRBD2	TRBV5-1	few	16	CASSLASGGNTGELFF	TGCGCCAGCAGCTTGGCTAGCGGGGGGAACACCGGGGAGCTGTTTTTT
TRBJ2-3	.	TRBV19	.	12	CASSWQTDTQYF	TGTGCCAGTTCCTGGCAGACAGATACGCAGTATTTT
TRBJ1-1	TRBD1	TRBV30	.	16	CAWRQGRSFMNTEAFF	TGTGCCTGGAGACAGGGGCGATCATTTATGAACACTGAAGCTTTCTTT
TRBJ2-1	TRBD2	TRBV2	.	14	CASSQGLAGEEQFF	TGTGCCAGCAGTCAGGGACTAGCGGGGGAGGAGCAGTTCTTC
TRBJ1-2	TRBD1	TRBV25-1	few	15	CASSDQPDRVGGYTF	TGTGCCAGCAGTGATCAGCCAGACAGGGTAGGAGGCTACACCTTC
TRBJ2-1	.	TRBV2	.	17	CASREGGAGLFLDEQFF	TGTGCCAGCAGGGAGGGGGGAGCGGGACTCTTCCTGGATGAGCAGTTCTTC
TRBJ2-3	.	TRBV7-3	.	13	CASSLPGTDTQYF	TGTGCCAGCAGCTTACCAGGCACAGATACGCAGTATTTT
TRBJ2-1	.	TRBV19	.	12	CASSTYLGEQFF	TGTGCCAGTAGTACCTACCTCGGTGAGCAGTTCTTC
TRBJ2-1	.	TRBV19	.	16	CASSTPFKHPRDEQFF	TGTGCCAGTAGTACCCCGTTTAAGCACCCCCGGGATGAGCAGTTCTTC
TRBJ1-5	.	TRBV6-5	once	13	CASSYGRNQPQHF	TGTGCCAGCAGTTACGGTAGAAATCAGCCCCAGCATTTT
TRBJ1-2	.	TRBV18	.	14	CASSRETAQGGYTF	TGTGCCAGCTCACGAGAGACCGCTCAGGGGGGCTACACCTTC
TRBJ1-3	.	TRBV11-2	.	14	CASSLVSSGNTIYF	TGTGCCAGCAGCTTAGTGAGCTCTGGAAACACCATATATTTT
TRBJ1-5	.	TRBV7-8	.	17	CASSLYQAGSINQPQHF	TGTGCCAGCAGCTTATATCAGGCAGGGTCGATTAATCAGCCCCAGCATTTT
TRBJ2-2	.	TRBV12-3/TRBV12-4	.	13	CASSFSGTGELFF	TGTGCCAGCAGTTTCTCCGGCACCGGGGAGCTGTTTTTT
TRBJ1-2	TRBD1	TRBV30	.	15	CAWSVLPGGDSGYTF	TGTGCCTGGAGTGTACTTCCAGGGGGCGACTCGGGCTACACCTTC
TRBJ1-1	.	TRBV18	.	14	CASSLAPLNTEAFF	TGTGCCAGCTCACTAGCCCCCTTGAACACTGAAGCTTTCTTT
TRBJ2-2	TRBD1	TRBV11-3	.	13	CASRDRASGELFF	TGTGCCAGCAGGGACAGGGCGTCCGGGGAGCTGTTTTTT
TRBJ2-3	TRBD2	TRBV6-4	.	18	CASSGAPTGGVRADTQYF	TGTGCCAGCAGTGGTGCCCCGACGGGGGGGGTTAGGGCAGATACGCAGTATTTT
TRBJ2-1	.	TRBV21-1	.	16	CASSNTPGQGMSEQFF	TGTGCCAGCAGCAACACACCGGGACAGGGGATGAGTGAGCAGTTCTTC
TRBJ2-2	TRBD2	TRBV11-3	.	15	CASSLGQRGAGELFF	TGTGCCAGCAGCTTAGGCCAGCGGGGGGCCGGGGAGCTGTTTTTT
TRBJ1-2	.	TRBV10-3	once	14	CAISSPPEIYGYTF	TGTGCCATCAGCTCCCCCCCGGAGATCTATGGCTACACCTTC
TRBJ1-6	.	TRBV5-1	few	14	CASSSSGFNSPLHF	TGCGCCAGCAGCTCTTCAGGTTTCAATTCACCCCTCCACTTT
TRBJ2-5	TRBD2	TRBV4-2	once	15	CASSQGGGPQETQYF	TGTGCCAGCAGCCAGGGCGGGGGACCTCAGGAGACCCAGTACTTC
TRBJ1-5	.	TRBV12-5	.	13	CASGLGRNQPQHF	TGTGCTAGTGGTTTGGGCAGAAATCAGCCCCAGCATTTT
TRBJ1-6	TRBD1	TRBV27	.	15	CASSSLGTGNSPLHF	TGTGCCAGCAGTTCCCTTGGGACAGGGAATTCACCCCTCCACTTT
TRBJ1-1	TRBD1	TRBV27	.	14	CASSSRQGGSEAFF	TGTGCCAGCAGTTCTCGACAGGGTGGCTCTGAAGCTTTCTTT
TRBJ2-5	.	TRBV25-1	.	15	CASSDLGAHQETQYF	TGTGCCAGCAGTGACCTAGGAGCTCACCAAGAGACCCAGTACTTC
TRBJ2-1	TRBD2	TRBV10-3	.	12	CAIAGFYNEQFF	TGTGCCATAGCGGGGTTTTACAATGAGCAGTTCTTC
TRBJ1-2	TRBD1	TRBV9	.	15	CASSTGRQGLEGYTF	TGTGCCAGCAGCACGGGGAGACAGGGGTTAGAAGGCTACACCTTC
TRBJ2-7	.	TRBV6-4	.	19	CASSDVPAEILALLYEQYF	TGTGCCAGCAGTGACGTCCCTGCCGAGATCCTCGCCCTCCTTTACGAGCAGTACTTC
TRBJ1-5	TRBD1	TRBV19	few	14	CASSIGTANQPQHF	TGTGCCAGTAGTATTGGGACAGCAAATCAGCCCCAGCATTTT
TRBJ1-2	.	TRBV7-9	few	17	CASSRTGMADYHYGYTF	TGTGCCAGCAGCCGCACAGGGATGGCCGATTATCACTATGGCTACACCTTC
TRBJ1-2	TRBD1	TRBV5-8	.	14	CASSDGTALYGYTF	TGTGCCAGCAGCGACGGGACAGCTCTCTATGGCTACACCTTC
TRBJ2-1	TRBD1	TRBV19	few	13	CASSRSGTGEQFF	TGTGCCAGTAGTCGCAGTGGGACAGGTGAGCAGTTCTTC
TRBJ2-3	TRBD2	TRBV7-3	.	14	CASRLAGSTDTQYF	TGTGCCAGCAGACTAGCGGGTTCCACAGATACGCAGTATTTT
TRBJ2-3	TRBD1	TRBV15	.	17	CATSKGDRGRYTDTQYF	TGTGCCACCAGCAAGGGAGACAGGGGACGATACACAGATACGCAGTATTTT
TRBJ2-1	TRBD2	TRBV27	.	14	CASKSSGGWNEQFF	TGTGCCAGCAAATCTAGCGGGGGGTGGAATGAGCAGTTCTTC
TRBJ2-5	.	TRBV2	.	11	CASRARGTQYF	TGTGCCAGCAGGGCCCGGGGGACCCAGTACTTC
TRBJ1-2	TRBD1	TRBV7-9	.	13	CASSPTGVSGYTF	TGTGCCAGCAGCCCGACAGGGGTGAGTGGCTACACCTTC
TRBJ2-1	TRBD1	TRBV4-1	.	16	CASSQARTGEINEQFF	TGCGCCAGCAGCCAAGCTCGGACAGGGGAAATCAATGAGCAGTTCTTC
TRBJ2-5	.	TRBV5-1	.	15	CASSGDMDSLKPQYF	TGCGCCAGCAGTGGCGACATGGACAGTCTTAAGCCCCAGTACTTC
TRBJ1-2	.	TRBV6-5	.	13	CASGYGRGEGYTF	TGTGCCAGCGGGTACGGGAGGGGGGAAGGCTACACCTTC
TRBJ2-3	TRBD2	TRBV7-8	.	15	CASSPTNQLAGGRYF	TGTGCCAGCAGCCCTACTAACCAACTAGCGGGGGGCCGGTATTTT